The 14 T cell receptor beta chains given below trace back to one sample, sequenced in a study of T cell changes during pregnancy in multiple sclerosis. Method: immunoSEQ multiplex PCR; TCRdb's copy keeps in-frame clones and lacks some. The sample yields approximately 69,000 clones, around 94% seen once. Sequencing was performed on peripheral blood, taken in the second trimester of pregnancy. The source of these receptors is a female donor in good health, enrolled as a control in a pregnancy study.

This chain uses TRBV25-1 with TRBJ2-3; 7 bases fit TRBD2. After removal of 4 bases from V and 2 bases from J, the junction contained 12 bases not matched to a gene. Germline V CDR1 and CDR2: MGHDK, SYGVNS. CDR3 length equals 17 residues. The CDR3 spells CASSAFWEGSVTDTQYF. The CDR3 DNA is TGTGCCAGCAGTGCCTTCTGGGAGGGCTCGGTCACAGATACGCAGTATTTT.

The V and J genes are TRBV27 and TRBJ1-1; D gene uncertain. Trimming cost V 7 bases and J 2 bases, with 5 bases left between them. Germline V gene sequence: CDR1 MNHEY, CDR2 SMNVEV (reference sequence). The CDR3 consists of 11 residues. The CDR3 here is CASKRNTEAFF. The CDR3 DNA follows: TGTGCCAGCAAGAGAAACACTGAAGCTTTCTTT.

The gene calls are TRBV19 and TRBJ2-5; D might be TRBD2 (5 bases). In germline, CDR1 is LNHDA, CDR2 SQIVND (reference sequence). Trimming left V 6 bases short and J 0 bases short, with 5 bases between. The CDR3 sequence is 12 residues long. This chain's CDR3 is CASSGDQETQYF. The CDR3 DNA is TGTGCCAGTAGCGGGGACCAAGAGACCCAGTACTTC.

CDR3 protein: CASSYYSNQPQHF. CDR3 in DNA: TGTGCCAGCAGTTATTATAGCAATCAGCCCCAGCATTTT. The chain combines TRBV6-5 with TRBJ1-5; no clear D gene. Germline CDR1 MNHEY, CDR2 SVGAGI. V was shortened by 3 bases and J by 0 bases, with 3 bases between the two germline ends. The CDR3 is 13 residues long.

The chain carries TRBV11-2 and TRBJ1-2, with TRBD1 identical over 9 bases. The CDR3 is 14 amino acids. Germline V lookup: CDR1 SGHAT, CDR2 FQNNGV. V lost 4 bases to trimming and J lost 7 bases; unmatched junction nucleotides: 7. Here the CDR3 DNA reads TGTGCCAGCAGCTCTACACAGGGACAGGGTGGCTACACCTTC. It translates to CASSSTQGQGGYTF.

The table lists this clone with a count of one. The chain links TRBV7-8 to TRBJ2-5, with D tentatively TRBD1 (6 bases). Germline assignment: CDR1 SGHVS and CDR2 FQNEAQ. V was trimmed by 5 bases and J by 1 base, leaving 14 bases between them. The CDR3 has 15 residues. The chain's CDR3 is CASSAGRTAQETQYF. The CDR3 bases are TGTGCCAGCAGCGCTGGTCGGACAGCCCAAGAGACCCAGTACTTC.

The rearrangement uses TRBV7-2 and TRBJ2-2; TRBD2 aligns across 11 bases. The CDR3 is 16 amino acids. V shed 5 bases, J shed 5 bases, and the junction held 7 bases outside the gene matches. CDR1 and CDR2 from the germline V gene are SGHTA and FQGNSA. DNA of the CDR3: TGTGCCAGCAGCCCGCGCCCTAGCGGGGGGACCGGGGAGCTGTTTTTT. This codes for CASSPRPSGGTGELFF. Using reference TRBV7-2 and TRBJ2-2 for the parts outside the CDR3, the full variable domain is GAGVSQSPSNKVTEKGKDVELRCDPISGHTALYWYRQSLGQGLEFLIYFQGNSAPDKSGLPSDRFSAERTGGSVSTLTIQRTQQEDSAVYLCASSPRPSGGTGELFFGEGSRLTVL.

V usage is TRBV6-4 and J usage is TRBJ1-2; 8 bases line up with TRBD1. J gave up 4 bases and V 6 bases, and 7 bases lay outside the gene matches. The germline CDR1 and CDR2 sequences are MRHNA and SNTAGT. This CDR3 is 14 amino acids long. CDR3 sequence: CASSPGGLFYGYTF. CDR3 nucleotides: TGTGCCAGCAGCCCAGGGGGCCTCTTCTATGGCTACACCTTC.

The chain couples TRBV28 to TRBJ1-2, with D perhaps matching TRBD1 (6 bases). Between the trimmed V and J ends, which lost 4 bases and 7 bases, there was a span of 16 bases. CDR3 length: 14 amino acids. Per the germline V gene, CDR1 is MDHEN and CDR2 is SYDVKM. CDR3 DNA sequence: TGTGCCAGCAGTTCCCCGGGGCAGGGGCGTGGCTACACCTTC. Translated, it gives CASSSPGQGRGYTF.

V and J are TRBV5-6 and TRBJ1-6, with no clear D. The CDR3 loop spans 14 amino acids. The germline gives CDR1 SGHDT, CDR2 YYEEEE. Trimming took 4 bases from V and 12 from J, leaving 17 bases between them. The CDR3 here is CASSPTYGVQPLHF. For the CDR3, the DNA is TGTGCCAGCAGCCCAACGTACGGGGTTCAACCCCTCCACTTT.

J is TRBJ1-2 and V is TRBV5-1; D is uncertain. V was shortened by 1 base and J by 8 bases, with 15 bases between the two germline ends. CDR1 and CDR2 from the germline V gene are SGHRS and YFSETQ. The length of the CDR3 is 14 residues. The CDR3 region has the DNA TGCGCCAGCAGCTTGTATATCGCTGGCGGCGGCTACACCTTC. Amino acid sequence: CASSLYIAGGGYTF.

V gene TRBV28 combines with J gene TRBJ2-7, with 8 bases lining up with TRBD2. With V trimmed by 8 bases and J by 5 bases, 14 bases remained unmatched. This CDR3 spans 15 amino acids. Germline V gene data show CDR1 as MDHEN and CDR2 as SYDVKM. CDR3 nucleotides: TGTGCCAGCGCCTTTGGGCGGGGGGTGCGGGACGAGCAGTACTTC. Translated, it gives CASAFGRGVRDEQYF.

V and J are TRBV9 and TRBJ2-2; 7 nucleotides align to TRBD1. V shed 4 bases and J 2 bases; nucleotides not matched to a gene: 5. The length of the CDR3 is 15 residues. Germline loops: CDR1 SGDLS, CDR2 YYNGEE. In nucleotides, the CDR3 is TGTGCCAGCAGCTTACGACAGGGAAACACCGGGGAGCTGTTTTTT. Encoded protein: CASSLRQGNTGELFF.

This chain uses TRBV7-9 with TRBJ1-5; TRBD1 matches 8 bases. V shed 5 bases, J shed 1 base, and the junction held 7 bases outside the gene matches. This CDR3 is 16 amino acids long. Germline CDR1 is SEHNR and CDR2 is FQNEAQ (reference sequence). The CDR3, as DNA: TGTGCCAGCAGCCCATCCCGGGACAGGAGCAATCAGCCCCAGCATTTT. Translated: CASSPSRDRSNQPQHF.